This is a list of T cell receptor beta chains from one sample in a study of T cell changes during pregnancy in multiple sclerosis. Sequencing used immunoSEQ multiplex PCR; TCRdb keeps in-frame clones, though not all of them. The data hold under 75,000 clones, with about 90% observed a single time. Sample: CD4+ T cells from peripheral blood mononuclear cells, taken after pregnancy. The receptors were sampled from a female donor with multiple sclerosis, enrolled in a pregnancy study. Each CDR3 is given with its conserved first and last residue. A D gene is named only where the DNA matches it firmly. Some rows mark clone size as missing; the rest say once, few, many or name a class of expanded clone.

>19|TRBD2|NA|TRBJ2-1|TRBV27
TGTGCCAGCAGTACATATCCCTACCGGGGGGTTTCGGAGAACAATGAGCAGTTCTTC
CASSTYPYRGVSENNEQFF
>17|NA|once|TRBJ1-1|TRBV6-1
TGTGCCAGCAGAGAAATTATCGGGGCAGGGGCGTACACTGAAGCTTTCTTT
CASREIIGAGAYTEAFF
>13|NA|NA|TRBJ1-2|TRBV29-1
TGCAGCGTTGAACGGGGGGCTAACTATGGCTACACCTTC
CSVERGANYGYTF
>14|NA|NA|TRBJ1-5|TRBV5-4
TGTGCCAGCAGCTTGGGAGGGGGGGGTCAGCCCCAGCATTTT
CASSLGGGGQPQHF
>15|TRBD1|NA|TRBJ1-5|TRBV2
TGTGCCAGCAGTAGACAGGGCTCGGGCAATCAGCCCCAGCATTTT
CASSRQGSGNQPQHF
>15|NA|NA|TRBJ1-2|TRBV27
TGTGCCAGCAGTTCCTCTGCGGGGAATAACTATGGCTACACCTTC
CASSSSAGNNYGYTF
>12|NA|NA|TRBJ2-7|TRBV5-1
TGCGCCAGCAGCTTGGGCAGGGCCGAGCAGTACTTC
CASSLGRAEQYF
>16|NA|NA|TRBJ1-2|TRBV5-4
TGTGCCAGCAGCACCCCCACGGGGGGGGATAACTATGGCTACACCTTC
CASSTPTGGDNYGYTF
>12|NA|NA|TRBJ1-5|TRBV27
TGTGCCAGCAGTTTCTATAATCAGCCCCAGCATTTT
CASSFYNQPQHF
>13|TRBD1|NA|TRBJ2-7|TRBV27
TGTGCCAGTTCAACAGGGGGCAGCTACGAGCAGTACTTC
CASSTGGSYEQYF
>14|TRBD2|once|TRBJ2-7|TRBV7-2
TGTGCCAGCAGCTTAGGACTAGCGACCTACGAGCAGTACTTC
CASSLGLATYEQYF
>13|TRBD1|NA|TRBJ2-1|TRBV19
TGTGCCAGTAGTCGGAAACAGGGGAATGAGCAGTTCTTC
CASSRKQGNEQFF
>14|TRBD1|NA|TRBJ2-1|TRBV6-5
TGTGCCAGCAGTGGACAGGGGTCCTATAGTGAGCAGTTCTTC
CASSGQGSYSEQFF
>15|TRBD2|NA|TRBJ2-2|TRBV14
TGTGCCAGCAGCCAAGTGGGAGGGCCCACCGGGGAGCTGTTTTTT
CASSQVGGPTGELFF
>14|NA|NA|TRBJ1-1|TRBV11-2
TGTGCCAGCAGCTTCAGTACAGGAGACACTGAAGCTTTCTTT
CASSFSTGDTEAFF
>11|NA|NA|TRBJ2-1|TRBV20-1
TGCAGTGTCCCTTCAGGGGCTGAGCAGTTCTTC
CSVPSGAEQFF
>16|TRBD1|NA|TRBJ1-3|TRBV5-4
TGTGCCAGCAGCCTCCCGGGACAGGCCTCTGGAAACACCATATATTTT
CASSLPGQASGNTIYF
>17|NA|NA|TRBJ1-1|TRBV25-1
TGTGCCAGCAGTGAATCCCCCCTTGCGGGGGTGAACACTGAAGCTTTCTTT
CASSESPLAGVNTEAFF
>16|NA|NA|TRBJ1-1|TRBV30
TGTGCCTGGAGGAAAGGGGGGGCCGGGATGAACACTGAAGCTTTCTTT
CAWRKGGAGMNTEAFF
>13|NA|NA|TRBJ2-5|TRBV18
TGTGCCAGCTCACCCTGGACAGACGAGACCCAGTACTTC
CASSPWTDETQYF
>13|NA|NA|TRBJ2-7|TRBV28
TGTGCCAGCAGTTTAGGACAGTACTACGAGCAGTACTTC
CASSLGQYYEQYF
>14|NA|NA|TRBJ1-1|TRBV29-1
TGCAGCGTTGAGTCACCAGGGGTTTACACTGAAGCTTTCTTT
CSVESPGVYTEAFF
>14|TRBD1|NA|TRBJ2-5|TRBV2
TGTGCCAGCAACGAACAGGGGTGGGAAGAGACCCAGTACTTC
CASNEQGWEETQYF
>14|NA|NA|TRBJ1-6|TRBV5-1
TGCGCCAGCAGCTTGTCTACCTATAATTCACCCCTCCACTTT
CASSLSTYNSPLHF
>16|NA|NA|TRBJ1-2|TRBV9
TGTGCCAGCAGCGTAGGCCCCTTGCGGGGGGGCTATGGCTACACCTTC
CASSVGPLRGGYGYTF
>14|NA|NA|TRBJ2-5|TRBV7-9
TGTGCCAGCAGCCAAGATCTAGCGTTGGGGACCCAGTACTTC
CASSQDLALGTQYF
>17|TRBD2|NA|TRBJ2-2|TRBV11-2
TGTGCCAGCAGCTTAGCGGGGCTAGCGGGGAACACCGGGGAGCTGTTTTTT
CASSLAGLAGNTGELFF
>15|NA|NA|TRBJ2-5|TRBV7-9
TGTGCCAGCAGTTATTTCACGACTCTGCTCGAGACCCAGTACTTC
CASSYFTTLLETQYF
>11|NA|NA|TRBJ2-7|TRBV6-1
TGTGCCAGCAGGAGGGAACACGAGCAGTACTTC
CASRREHEQYF
>13|NA|NA|TRBJ2-5|TRBV4-1
TGCGCCAGCAGCCAAGTAGTGCGAGAGACCCAGTACTTC
CASSQVVRETQYF
>14|NA|NA|TRBJ1-5|TRBV30
TGTGCCTGGTTTAGGCGGCAGGGGTATTTTTCCCAGCATTTT
CAWFRRQGYFSQHF